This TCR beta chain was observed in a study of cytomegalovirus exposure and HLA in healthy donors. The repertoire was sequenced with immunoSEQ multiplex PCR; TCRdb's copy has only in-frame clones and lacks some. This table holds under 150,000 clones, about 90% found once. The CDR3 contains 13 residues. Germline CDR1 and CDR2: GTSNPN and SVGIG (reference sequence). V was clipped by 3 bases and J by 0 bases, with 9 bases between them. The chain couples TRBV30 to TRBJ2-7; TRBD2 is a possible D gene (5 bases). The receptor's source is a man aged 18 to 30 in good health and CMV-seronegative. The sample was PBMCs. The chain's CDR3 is CAWSSGSSYEQYF. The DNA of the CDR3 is TGTGCCTGGAGCAGCGGTAGCTCCTACGAGCAGTACTTC.